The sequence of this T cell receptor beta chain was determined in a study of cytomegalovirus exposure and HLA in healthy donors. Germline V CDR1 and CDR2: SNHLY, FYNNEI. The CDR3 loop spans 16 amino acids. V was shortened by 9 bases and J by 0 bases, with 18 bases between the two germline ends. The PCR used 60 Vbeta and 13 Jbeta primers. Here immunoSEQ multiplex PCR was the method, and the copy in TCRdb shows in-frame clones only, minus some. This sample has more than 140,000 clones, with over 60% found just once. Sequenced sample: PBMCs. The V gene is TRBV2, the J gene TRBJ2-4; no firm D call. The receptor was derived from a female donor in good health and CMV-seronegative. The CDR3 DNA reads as TGTGCCAGTGCCTCGTACAGTTTCCTAGCCAAAAACATTCAGTACTTC. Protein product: CASASYSFLAKNIQYF.